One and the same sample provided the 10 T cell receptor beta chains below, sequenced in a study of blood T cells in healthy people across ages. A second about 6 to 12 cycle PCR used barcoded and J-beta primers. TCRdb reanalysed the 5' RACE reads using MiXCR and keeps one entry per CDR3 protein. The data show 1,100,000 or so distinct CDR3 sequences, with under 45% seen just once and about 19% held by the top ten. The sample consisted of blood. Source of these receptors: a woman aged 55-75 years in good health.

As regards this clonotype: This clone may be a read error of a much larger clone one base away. The chain's CDR3 is CASSFRRESRGGELFF. DNA of the CDR3: TGTGCCAGCAGTTTCCGGCGGGAGTCCCGGGGCGGGGAGCTGTTTTTT. The chain couples TRBV12-3 or TRBV12-4 to TRBJ2-2; 7 bases match TRBD2. The CDR3 has 16 amino acids. V shed 3 bases and J 7 bases; nucleotides not matched to a gene: 11.

The CDR3: CASSRDSPNGDEQFF. CDR3 sequence (DNA): TGCGCCAGCAGCCGGGACTCCCCAAACGGAGATGAGCAGTTCTTC. The chain couples TRBV5-1 to TRBJ2-1; D is possibly TRBD2 (6 bases). The V gene's germline CDR1 is SGHRS and CDR2 YFSETQ. CDR3 length: 15 residues. The ends were cut back, 4 bases at V and 8 bases at J, with 19 bases in the middle.

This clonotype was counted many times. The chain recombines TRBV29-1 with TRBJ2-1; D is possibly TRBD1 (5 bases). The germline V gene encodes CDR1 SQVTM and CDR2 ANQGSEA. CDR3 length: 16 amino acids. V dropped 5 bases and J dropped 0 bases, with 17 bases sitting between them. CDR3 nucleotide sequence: TGCAGCGTTCCGACAGTGAAGTCTAGCTCCTACAATGAGCAGTTCTTC. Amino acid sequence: CSVPTVKSSSYNEQFF.

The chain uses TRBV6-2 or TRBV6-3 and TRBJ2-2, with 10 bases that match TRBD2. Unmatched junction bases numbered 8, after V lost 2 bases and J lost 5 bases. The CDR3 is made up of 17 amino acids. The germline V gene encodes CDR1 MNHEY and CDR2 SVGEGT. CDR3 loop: CASSYPGLAFATGELFF. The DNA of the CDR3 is TGTGCCAGCAGTTACCCGGGACTAGCGTTTGCAACCGGGGAGCTGTTTTTT.

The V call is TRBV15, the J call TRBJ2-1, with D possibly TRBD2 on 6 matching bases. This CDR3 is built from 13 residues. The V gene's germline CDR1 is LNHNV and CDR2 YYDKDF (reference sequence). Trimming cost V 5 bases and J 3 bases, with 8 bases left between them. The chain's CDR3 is CATSLGGYNEQFF. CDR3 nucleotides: TGTGCCACCAGCCTGGGGGGCTACAATGAGCAGTTCTTC.

The CDR3 DNA reads TGCAGCGTAGTAAATCACAGGGGGCTGAACACCGGGGAGCAGTACTTC. Translation gives CSVVNHRGLNTGEQYF. V gene TRBV29-1 combines with J gene TRBJ2-5; TRBD1 agrees at 9 bases. Per germline, CDR1 SQVTM and CDR2 ANQGSEA. Trimming at V came to 6 bases and at J to 11 bases, leaving 22 bases not matched to a gene. CDR3 size: 16 residues.

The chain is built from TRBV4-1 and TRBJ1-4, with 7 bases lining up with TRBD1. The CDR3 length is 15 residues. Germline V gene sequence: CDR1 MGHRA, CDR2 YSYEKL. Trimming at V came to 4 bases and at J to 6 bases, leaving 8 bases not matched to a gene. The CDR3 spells CASSPRTGTHEKLFF. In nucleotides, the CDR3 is TGCGCCAGCAGCCCGAGGACAGGCACCCATGAAAAACTGTTTTTT.

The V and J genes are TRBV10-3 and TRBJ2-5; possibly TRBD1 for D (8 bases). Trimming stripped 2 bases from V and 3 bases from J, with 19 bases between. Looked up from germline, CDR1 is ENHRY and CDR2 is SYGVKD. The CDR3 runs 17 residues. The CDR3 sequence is CAISEPQGQGGKETQYF. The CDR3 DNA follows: TGTGCCATCAGTGAGCCCCAAGGACAGGGAGGGAAAGAGACCCAGTACTTC.

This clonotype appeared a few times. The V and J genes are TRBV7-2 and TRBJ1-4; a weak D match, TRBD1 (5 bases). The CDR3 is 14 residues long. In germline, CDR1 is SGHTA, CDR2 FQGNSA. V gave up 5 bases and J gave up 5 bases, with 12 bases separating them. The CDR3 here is CASSRTRDNEKLFF. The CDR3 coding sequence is TGTGCCAGCAGCCGCACTAGGGACAATGAAAAACTGTTTTTT.

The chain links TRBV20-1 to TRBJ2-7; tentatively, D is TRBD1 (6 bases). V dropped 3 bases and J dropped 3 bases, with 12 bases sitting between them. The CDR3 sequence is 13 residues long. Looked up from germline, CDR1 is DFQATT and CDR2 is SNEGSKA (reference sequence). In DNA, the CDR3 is TGCAGTGCTAGGGGGGACATAGGCTACGAGCAGTACTTC. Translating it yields CSARGDIGYEQYF.